This entry is about one TCR beta chain. These data belong to a study of PD-L1 blockade in urothelial cancer. Study context: Blood analysis took place 3 weeks (second dose) and 6 weeks after treatment start.

A spike-in of synthetic TCR analog templates was added to each PCR. The assay was immunoSEQ multiplex PCR, and TCRdb's table has in-frame clones only and misses some. The sample records roughly 120,000 clones, around nine tenths being singletons. Time point noted: peripheral blood 6 weeks after treatment start. The diagnosis in patients was locally advanced or metastatic urothelial carcinoma. This receptor was taken from a man in his 60s with urothelial cancer. Here the sequenced sample was PBMCs, taken around atezolizumab (anti-PD-L1) treatment.

DNA of the CDR3: TGTGCCAGTAGTATAACCAGGGGGTCATCACCCCTCCACTTT. It codes for CASSITRGSSPLHF. This chain joins TRBV19 and TRBJ1-6, with TRBD1 matching 7 bases. Per germline, CDR1 LNHDA and CDR2 SQIVND (reference sequence). Trimming took 2 bases from V and 10 from J; bases not matched to a gene: 5. This CDR3 comprises 14 residues.